This entry lists 26 T cell receptor beta chains sequenced from one sample in a study of blood T cell repertoires in COVID-19. The data were produced by immunoSEQ multiplex PCR, yet TCRdb's version contains in-frame clones alone and is incomplete. The table shows around 310,000 clones, with 90% occurring only once. Source material: peripheral blood. All receptors come from a middle-aged woman with COVID-19, enrolled during active disease.

This chain connects TRBV6-2 or TRBV6-3 to TRBJ2-2; 11 bases fit TRBD1. The CDR3 is 14 residues long. After removal of 6 bases from V and 5 bases from J, the junction contained 2 bases not matched to a gene. CDR1 and CDR2 (germline): MNHEY, SVGEGT. The DNA of the CDR3 is TGTGCCAGCAGCCGGGACAGGGGGACCGGGGAGCTGTTTTTT. Translated: CASSRDRGTGELFF.

This clone was seen once. This chain links TRBV29-1 with TRBJ2-1, with 7 bases matching TRBD1. Unmatched junction bases numbered 7, after V lost 7 bases and J lost 4 bases. The CDR3 totals 13 residues. The V gene's germline CDR1 is SQVTM and CDR2 ANQGSEA. CDR3: CSASSDRYNEQFF. The CDR3, as DNA: TGCAGCGCATCCTCGGACAGGTACAATGAGCAGTTCTTC.

This chain joins TRBV9 and TRBJ1-4; D not resolved. The germline V and J ends were trimmed by 0 bases and 5 bases, with 8 bases remaining between them. This CDR3 spans 14 amino acids. Germline assignment: CDR1 SGDLS and CDR2 YYNGEE. The CDR3 DNA is TGTGCCAGCAGCGTAGGGGCAGAGAATGAAAAACTGTTTTTT. Translated, it gives CASSVGAENEKLFF.

The V call is TRBV18, the J call TRBJ2-7; 12 nucleotides line up with TRBD2. CDR1 and CDR2 from the germline V gene are KGHSH and LQKENI. After removal of 1 base from V and 5 bases from J, the junction contained 6 bases not matched to a gene. There are 16 residues in the CDR3. CDR3 sequence reads: CASSPQASGRANEQYF. The CDR3 DNA sequence: TGTGCCAGCTCACCACAGGCTAGCGGGAGGGCTAACGAGCAGTACTTC.

This clone was detected a few times. The chain has TRBV11-2 and TRBJ2-7; tentative D call: TRBD1 (6 bases). This CDR3 has 13 amino acids. Germline lookup yields CDR1 SGHAT and CDR2 FQNNGV. The V end was cut by 7 bases, the J end by 0 bases, with 10 bases between. The CDR3 DNA follows: TGTGCCAGCAATCCGGGACACTCCTACGAGCAGTACTTC. Encoded protein: CASNPGHSYEQYF.

For the CDR3, the DNA is TGTGCCAGCAGCCAGACAGGGAGCAATCAGCCCCAGCATTTT. Amino acid sequence: CASSQTGSNQPQHF. V usage is TRBV11-2 and J usage is TRBJ1-5, with 7 bases identical to TRBD1. V lost 5 bases to trimming and J lost 1 base; unmatched junction nucleotides: 2. The CDR3 contains 14 residues. Per germline, CDR1 SGHAT and CDR2 FQNNGV.

The CDR3 DNA follows: TGTGCCAGCAGTTTGACAGGGGGGTACAATGAGCAGTTCTTC. Amino acids: CASSLTGGYNEQFF. This chain links TRBV28 with TRBJ2-1; 9 bases are shared with TRBD1. J gave up 4 bases and V 3 bases, and 1 base lay outside the gene matches. Germline loops: CDR1 MDHEN, CDR2 SYDVKM. The CDR3 runs to 14 residues.

The gene calls are TRBV6-6 and TRBJ1-2, with 7 bases that match TRBD1. The germline CDR1 and CDR2 sequences are MNHNY and SVGAGI (reference sequence). The ends lost 2 bases at V and 5 bases at J; junction bases unmatched: 5. This CDR3 spans 14 amino acids. CDR3 residues: CASSYGDRRYGYTF. The CDR3 bases are TGTGCCAGCAGTTACGGGGACAGAAGATATGGCTACACCTTC.

The chain is built from TRBV28 and TRBJ1-3; D remains ambiguous. Germline CDR1 MDHEN, CDR2 SYDVKM. Trimming removed 4 bases at V and 0 bases at J, with 13 bases between. This CDR3 comprises 16 residues. For the CDR3, the DNA is TGTGCCAGCAGTTCTGTCCCATTGAGCTCTGGAAACACCATATATTTT. Translating gives CASSSVPLSSGNTIYF.

The rearrangement links TRBV6-6 to TRBJ2-4; D may be TRBD1 (5 bases). This CDR3 spans 16 amino acids. Germline values: CDR1 MNHNY, CDR2 SVGAGI (reference sequence). The germline V and J ends were trimmed by 5 bases and 0 bases, with 14 bases remaining between them. CDR3 DNA: TGTGCCAGCAGTCCCAGGACAAATCTAGCCAAAAACATTCAGTACTTC. The encoded protein is CASSPRTNLAKNIQYF.

This sequence joins TRBV27 and TRBJ2-7; 7 bases are a match to TRBD2. This CDR3 is built from 14 residues. V gave up 2 bases and J gave up 9 bases; unmatched junction bases: 10. Germline CDR1 MNHEY, CDR2 SMNVEV (reference sequence). The CDR3 DNA sequence: TGTGCCAGCAGTTTAATATCGGCGGGGGACGGGCAGTACTTC. This encodes CASSLISAGDGQYF.

This clone appeared a single time. The chain recombines TRBV4-1 with TRBJ2-5; D is possibly TRBD2 (7 bases). This CDR3 contains 16 residues. V was trimmed by 0 bases and J by 5 bases, leaving 16 bases between them. Germline assignment: CDR1 MGHRA and CDR2 YSYEKL. CDR3 DNA sequence: TGCGCCAGCAGCCAAGATACAGGGATCGGGGGGGAGACCCAGTACTTC. Protein sequence: CASSQDTGIGGETQYF.

This clone was picked up one time. The chain joins TRBV19 to TRBJ1-4; no clear D gene. The CDR3 sequence is 14 residues long. Germline loops: CDR1 LNHDA, CDR2 SQIVND (reference sequence). Trimming removed 8 bases at V and 0 bases at J, with 10 bases between. CDR3 sequence reads: CASGPVATNEKLFF. CDR3 sequence (DNA): TGTGCCAGTGGGCCAGTCGCAACTAATGAAAAACTGTTTTTT. Using reference TRBV19 and TRBJ1-4 for the parts outside the CDR3, the full variable domain is DGGITQSPKYLFRKEGQNVTLSCEQNLNHDAMYWYRQDPGQGLRLIYYSQIVNDFQKGDIAEGYSVSREKKESFPLTVTSAQKNPTAFYLCASGPVATNEKLFFGSGTQLSVL.

The CDR3 loop is CASRRQRGSGEAFF. DNA for the CDR3: TGTGCCAGCAGGCGACAGCGGGGGTCCGGTGAAGCTTTCTTT. V and J are TRBV6-5 and TRBJ1-1; D is possibly TRBD1 (5 bases). Trimming left V 6 bases short and J 7 bases short, with 18 bases between. CDR3 length: 14 residues. Looked up from germline, CDR1 is MNHEY and CDR2 is SVGAGI.

CDR3 nucleotides: TGCGCCAGCAGCGGGCCGGGGAGGGGCATTCAGTACTTC. Translating gives CASSGPGRGIQYF. The V call is TRBV10-1, the J call TRBJ2-4; 7 bases line up with TRBD2. V trimming: 6 bases; J trimming: 9 bases; junction bases outside the gene matches: 8. CDR3 size: 13 residues. The V gene's germline CDR1 is WNHNN and CDR2 SYGVQD (reference sequence).

The chain has TRBV2 and TRBJ2-3; D may be TRBD1 (5 bases). The CDR3 sequence is 15 residues long. Germline V gene lookup returns CDR1 SNHLY and CDR2 FYNNEI. With 5 bases removed from V and 0 bases from J, the gap between germline ends came to 12 bases. The CDR3 reads CASSSDIYSTDTQYF. The CDR3 nucleotides read TGTGCCAGCAGTTCGGACATTTATAGCACAGATACGCAGTATTTT.

This chain connects TRBV7-3 to TRBJ2-5, with 10 bases aligning to TRBD1. Per germline, CDR1 SGHTA and CDR2 FQGTGA. The CDR3 covers 14 residues. Losses at the gene ends were 6 bases for V and 2 bases for J; bases not matched to a gene: 3. CDR3 nucleotide sequence: TGTGCCAGCAGTCCGGACAGGGGGCAAGAGACCCAGTACTTC. It specifies CASSPDRGQETQYF.

The rearrangement joins TRBV28 to TRBJ1-4, with D unresolved. The CDR3 loop spans 11 amino acids. V gave up 5 bases and J gave up 5 bases, with 3 bases separating them. The germline gives CDR1 MDHEN, CDR2 SYDVKM. CDR3 region: CASSGNEKLFF. CDR3 bases: TGTGCCAGCAGTGGCAATGAAAAACTGTTTTTT.

This chain connects TRBV15 to TRBJ1-2; 7 bases fit TRBD1. With V trimmed by 0 bases and J by 5 bases, 9 bases remained unmatched. Germline lookup yields CDR1 LNHNV and CDR2 YYDKDF (reference sequence). CDR3 length: 16 residues. The CDR3 sequence: CATSREVRATGYGYTF. Here the CDR3 DNA reads TGTGCCACCAGCAGAGAAGTAAGGGCGACAGGGTATGGCTACACCTTC.

This clone was recorded only once. This rearrangement joins TRBV7-2 to TRBJ2-1, with 11 bases lining up with TRBD2. This CDR3 has 17 amino acids. The germline V gene encodes CDR1 SGHTA and CDR2 FQGNSA. Germline trimming cut 1 base from V and 8 bases from J; bases unmatched to any gene: 10. The CDR3 coding sequence is TGTGCCAGCAGCTTAGGGCCCCTAGCGGGAGGAGGCTATGAGCAGTTCTTC. Its protein product is CASSLGPLAGGGYEQFF.

This sequence joins TRBV28 and TRBJ1-5, with TRBD1 matching 10 bases. Germline CDR1 MDHEN, CDR2 SYDVKM. Trimming cost V 2 bases and J 3 bases; bases outside gene matches: 4. The CDR3 spans 16 residues. CDR3 sequence reads: CASSLRGQGLNQPQHF. The CDR3 coding sequence is TGTGCCAGCAGTTTACGGGGACAGGGGCTCAATCAGCCCCAGCATTTT.

The rearrangement joins TRBV3-1 (or the pseudogene TRBV3-2) to TRBJ2-3; 8 bases map to TRBD1. The length of the CDR3 is 15 residues. CDR1 is LGHDT and CDR2 is YNNKEL in the germline V gene (reference sequence). The V gene end was trimmed by 6 bases and the J gene end by 0 bases; junction bases not matched to a gene: 5. The CDR3 sequence: CASRSNRGSTDTQYF. CDR3 bases: TGTGCCAGCAGATCCAACAGGGGGAGCACAGATACGCAGTATTTT.

J is TRBJ2-7 and V is TRBV20-1, with a possible D match to TRBD2 (6 bases). Trimming took off 3 bases at V and 3 bases at J, with 6 bases between the two ends. Germline V gene sequence: CDR1 DFQATT, CDR2 SNEGSKA (reference sequence). The CDR3 length is 11 residues. The DNA for the CDR3 is TGCAGTGCTAGGGGGGGCTACGAGCAGTACTTC. This sequence encodes CSARGGYEQYF.

This sequence joins TRBV7-2 and TRBJ2-5; TRBD2 aligns across 10 bases. Germline values: CDR1 SGHTA, CDR2 FQGNSA. The CDR3 contains 14 residues. V lost 3 bases to trimming and J lost 4 bases; unmatched junction nucleotides: 2. CDR3 coding DNA: TGTGCCAGCAGCTTTAGCGGGGGGCCAGAGACCCAGTACTTC. This gives the protein CASSFSGGPETQYF.

This chain uses TRBV11-1 with TRBJ2-7; 8 positions match TRBD2. The V and J ends lost 2 bases and 3 bases, in that order; junction bases with no gene match: 6. Germline CDR1 reads SGHAT; CDR2 reads FQDESV (reference sequence). CDR3 size: 15 residues. CDR3 DNA: TGTGCCAGCAGCTTAAGGGGAACTAGCGGCTACGAGCAGTACTTC. It yields the protein CASSLRGTSGYEQYF.

V and J are TRBV7-3 and TRBJ2-2; 9 bases agree with TRBD2. Germline lookup yields CDR1 SGHTA and CDR2 FQGTGA. This CDR3 is built from 15 residues. Trimming at V came to 5 bases and at J to 7 bases, leaving 8 bases not matched to a gene. This CDR3 reads CASSNPGLAIGELFF. The CDR3 DNA sequence: TGTGCCAGCAGCAACCCGGGACTAGCTATCGGGGAGCTGTTTTTT.